This T cell receptor beta chain was profiled in a study of tissue T cells after allogeneic stem cell transplantation. Study-level findings and limits: Across patients, clones rarely overlapped, yet motif clusters were shared tissue-specifically. Only a limited share of tissue TCRs appeared in blood or spleen.

As concerns this clone: The antigen is unknown.

The CDR3 length is 14 residues. Germline CDR1 and CDR2: MNHEY and SVGAGI. V was pared by 4 bases and J by 2 bases, with 4 bases of the junction left unmatched. CDR3 sequences, V/J genes, frequencies and template counts came from survey-depth TCRbeta sequencing. Generated by immunoSEQ multiplex PCR, the TCRdb table keeps only in-frame clones and is missing some. The sample consists of 42,000 or so clones, roughly 92% of them appearing once. This TCR derives from a woman between 35 and 70 years old who later had graft-versus-host disease after an allogeneic stem cell transplant. The source material was blood, sampled before transplantation. The V gene is TRBV6-5, the J gene TRBJ1-2; 7 bases align to TRBD1. CDR3 sequence (DNA): TGTGCCAGCAGTTCGGCAGGGGGGAACTATGGCTACACCTTC. Its protein is CASSSAGGNYGYTF.